The entry below describes one TCR beta chain. The sample belongs to a study of graft-versus-host responses after intestinal transplantation. Study in general: Each transplant was multivisceral, liver-intestinal, or isolated intestinal.

Measured with immunoSEQ multiplex PCR; TCRdb has only the in-frame clones, and not every one. The sample has about 98,000 clones, roughly 88% seen once; the top ten hold more than 1.4%. CDR1 is MGHRA and CDR2 is YSYEKL in the germline V gene. The CDR3 is 15 residues long. Trimming pared 0 bases from V and 5 bases from J, leaving 13 bases between. This material consisted of PBMCs, taken 255 days after intestinal transplant. This sequence was found in a human patient who received an intestinal transplant, so some T cells may come from the graft donor. The V call is TRBV4-1, the J call TRBJ2-5; tentatively, D is TRBD2 (5 bases). CDR3 sequence reads: CASSQDLRAEETQYF. In DNA form, the CDR3 reads TGCGCCAGCAGCCAAGATTTGAGGGCCGAGGAGACCCAGTACTTC.